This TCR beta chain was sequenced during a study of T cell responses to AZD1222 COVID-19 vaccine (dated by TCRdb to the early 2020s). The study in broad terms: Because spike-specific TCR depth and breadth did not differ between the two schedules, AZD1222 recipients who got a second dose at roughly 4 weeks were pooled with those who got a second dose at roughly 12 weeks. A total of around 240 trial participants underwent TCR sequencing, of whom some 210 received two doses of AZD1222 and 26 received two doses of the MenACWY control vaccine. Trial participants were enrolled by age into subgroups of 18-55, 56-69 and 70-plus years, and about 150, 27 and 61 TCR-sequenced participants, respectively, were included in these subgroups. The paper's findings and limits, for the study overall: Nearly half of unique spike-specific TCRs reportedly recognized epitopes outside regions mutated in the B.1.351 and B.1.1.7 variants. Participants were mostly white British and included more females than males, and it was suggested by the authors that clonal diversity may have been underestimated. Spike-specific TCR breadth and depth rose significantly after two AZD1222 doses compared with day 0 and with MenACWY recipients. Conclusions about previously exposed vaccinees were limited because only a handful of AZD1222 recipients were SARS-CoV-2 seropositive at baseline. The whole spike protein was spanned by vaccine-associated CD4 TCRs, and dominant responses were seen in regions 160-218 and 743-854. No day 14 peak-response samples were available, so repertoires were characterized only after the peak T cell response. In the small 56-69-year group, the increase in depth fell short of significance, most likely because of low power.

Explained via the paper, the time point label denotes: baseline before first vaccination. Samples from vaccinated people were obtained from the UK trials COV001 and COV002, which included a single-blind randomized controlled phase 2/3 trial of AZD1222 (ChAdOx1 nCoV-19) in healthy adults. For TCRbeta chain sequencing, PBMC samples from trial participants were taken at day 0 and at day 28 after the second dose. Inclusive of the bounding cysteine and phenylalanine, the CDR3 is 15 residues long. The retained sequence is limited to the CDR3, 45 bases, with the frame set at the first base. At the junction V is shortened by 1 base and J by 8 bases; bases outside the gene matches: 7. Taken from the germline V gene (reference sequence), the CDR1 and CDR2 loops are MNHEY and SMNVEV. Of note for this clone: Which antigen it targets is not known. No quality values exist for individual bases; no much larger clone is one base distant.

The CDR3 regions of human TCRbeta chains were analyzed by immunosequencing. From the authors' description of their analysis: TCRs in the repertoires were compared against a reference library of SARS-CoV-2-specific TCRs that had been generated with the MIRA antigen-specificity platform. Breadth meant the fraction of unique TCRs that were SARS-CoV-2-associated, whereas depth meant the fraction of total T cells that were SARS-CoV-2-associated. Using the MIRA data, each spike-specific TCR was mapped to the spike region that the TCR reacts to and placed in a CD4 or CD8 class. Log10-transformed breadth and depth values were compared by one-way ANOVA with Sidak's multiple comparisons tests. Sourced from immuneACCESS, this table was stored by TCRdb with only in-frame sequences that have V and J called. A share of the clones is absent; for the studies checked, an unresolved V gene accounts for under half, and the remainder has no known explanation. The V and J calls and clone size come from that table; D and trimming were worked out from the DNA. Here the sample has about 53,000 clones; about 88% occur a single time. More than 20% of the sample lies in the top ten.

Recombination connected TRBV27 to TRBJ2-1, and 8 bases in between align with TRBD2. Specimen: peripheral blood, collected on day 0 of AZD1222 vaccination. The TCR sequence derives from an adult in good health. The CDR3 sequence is CASSLWASGLDEQFF. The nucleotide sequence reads TGTGCCAGCAGTTTATGGGCTAGCGGGTTAGATGAGCAGTTCTTC.